The 19 T cell receptor beta chains in this list originate from one sample, sequenced in a study of patients and donors after allogeneic stem cell transplantation (TCRdb year 2020). The library was built by means of RT-PCR. Sequencing used a NextSeq 550. TCRdb handled the public reads itself, with Q25 trimming in fastp and clone calling in MiXCR, and kept productive beta chains. Entries are consolidated by CDR3 protein sequence, retaining the most common genes and DNA. The sample profile shows about 150,000 distinct CDR3 sequences; approximately 25% of them were found once. About 25% of the sample goes to the ten largest clones. Sequencing was carried out using blood, either unsorted or a sorted T cell fraction (not recorded which). The receptors were gathered from a human donor who was either an allogeneic HSCT recipient or a stem cell or donor lymphocyte infusion donor (not recorded which). It is not recorded whose cells these are; they may come from a transplant donor.

V gene TRBV20-1 combines with J gene TRBJ1-1, with TRBD1 identical over 8 bases. The CDR3 is 13 amino acids. Germline V gene lookup returns CDR1 DFQATT and CDR2 SNEGSKA (reference sequence). This chain's CDR3 is CGGQEFLNTEAFF. DNA for the CDR3: TGCGGGGGACAGGAATTCCTGAACACTGAAGCTTTCTTT.

The chain links TRBV7-2 to TRBJ1-2; TRBD1 might be the D (5 bases). V lost 5 bases, J lost 5 bases, and 9 bases lay in between. The CDR3 is made up of 12 amino acids. Per the germline V gene, CDR1 is SGHTA and CDR2 is FQGNSA. The CDR3 bases are TGTGCCAGCAGCCTCCGACAGTATGGCTACACCTTC. It codes for CASSLRQYGYTF.

This clonotype was observed a handful of times. This chain uses TRBV7-9 with TRBJ2-7; TRBD2 matches at 8 bases. CDR1 is SEHNR, CDR2 FQNEAQ, per germline (reference sequence). This CDR3 is built from 15 residues. Trimming removed 2 bases from V and 4 bases from J; junction bases left unmatched: 7. The DNA for the CDR3 is TGTGCCAGCAGCTTAATGAGCGGGAGTTCTTACGAGCAGTACTTC. Its translation: CASSLMSGSSYEQYF.

V and J are TRBV5-1 and TRBJ1-2; unclear D gene. The CDR3 loop spans 17 amino acids. The germline CDR1 and CDR2 sequences are SGHRS and YFSETQ. V gave up 1 base and J gave up 1 base, with 17 bases separating them. Written as DNA, the CDR3 is TGCGCCAGCAGCTTGATGACTTACAGTAACTTTAACTATGGCTACACCTTC. This codes for CASSLMTYSNFNYGYTF.

The sample holds a few counts of this clonotype. The chain joins TRBV2 to TRBJ2-1; D gene unclear. CDR3 length: 12 amino acids. The germline gives CDR1 SNHLY, CDR2 FYNNEI. V shed 8 bases and J shed 5 bases, with 10 bases lying between them. CDR3 residues: CASLAANNEQFF. The CDR3 coding sequence is TGTGCCAGCTTGGCAGCCAACAATGAGCAGTTCTTC.

The chain links TRBV5-5 to TRBJ2-3; tentatively, D is TRBD1 (5 bases). V lost 7 bases, J lost 5 bases, and 26 bases lay in between. Germline V gene lookup returns CDR1 SGHKS and CDR2 YYEKEE (reference sequence). The CDR3 spans 17 residues. DNA of the CDR3: TGTGCCAGCTTCCTTGATTTTACGGGCCTTAGGGGAGATACGCAGTATTTT. It is translated as CASFLDFTGLRGDTQYF.

This clonotype was counted ten times or more. The J gene is TRBJ1-2, the V gene TRBV12-3 or TRBV12-4; no clear D. V was clipped by 3 bases and J by 4 bases, with 12 bases between them. This CDR3 comprises 14 residues. CDR3 region: CASSFVRLGYGYTF. CDR3 nucleotide sequence: TGTGCCAGCAGTTTCGTCAGGCTCGGCTATGGCTACACCTTC.

V gene TRBV3-1 combines with J gene TRBJ2-7; 8 nucleotides agree with TRBD1. The V gene end was trimmed by 2 bases and the J gene end by 5 bases; junction bases not matched to a gene: 8. There are 15 residues in the CDR3. The germline CDR1 and CDR2 sequences are LGHDT and YNNKEL (reference sequence). CDR3 nucleotide sequence: TGTGCCAGCAGCCAACAAAGGACAGGGATCCACGAGCAGTACTTC. This translates into CASSQQRTGIHEQYF.

The chain is built from TRBV20-1 and TRBJ2-1; D is possibly TRBD2 (5 bases). Germline V gene data show CDR1 as DFQATT and CDR2 as SNEGSKA (reference sequence). This CDR3 region has 15 residues. The V end lost 0 bases, the J end lost 6 bases, and 15 bases lay between the germline ends. This CDR3 is CSARDPTSIRNEQFF. CDR3 bases: TGCAGTGCTAGAGATCCCACTAGTATCCGCAATGAGCAGTTCTTC.

V gene TRBV29-1 combines with J gene TRBJ2-7; maybe TRBD1 (5 bases). V was shortened by 5 bases and J by 2 bases, with 13 bases between the two germline ends. The CDR3 totals 13 residues. Germline CDR1 and CDR2: SQVTM and ANQGSEA. CDR3 DNA: TGCAGCGTTCGCCAGGACAAGACCTACGAGCAGTACTTC. Its protein product is CSVRQDKTYEQYF.

The genes are TRBV10-3 and TRBJ2-1; the D gene is possibly TRBD1 (5 bases). CDR1 ENHRY and CDR2 SYGVKD come from the germline V gene. The CDR3 extends over 16 amino acids. V gave up 0 bases and J gave up 0 bases, with 9 bases separating them. The CDR3 sequence: CAISESTVNSYNEQFF. CDR3 DNA: TGTGCCATCAGTGAGTCGACAGTCAACTCCTACAATGAGCAGTTCTTC.

This clonotype was picked up a small number of times. The chain combines TRBV24-1 with TRBJ2-5; D perhaps matches TRBD1 (6 bases). Trimming removed 5 bases at V and 2 bases at J, with 14 bases between. This CDR3 region has 15 residues. Germline CDR1 is KGHDR and CDR2 is SFDVKD. CDR3: CATSGLGGQQETQYF. The CDR3 coding sequence is TGTGCCACCAGTGGTTTAGGGGGTCAGCAAGAGACCCAGTACTTC.

In its sample, this clonotype was seen a few times. The chain employs TRBV5-5 and TRBJ2-7; D possibly corresponds to TRBD1 (6 bases). Germline-derived CDR1 and CDR2 are SGHKS and YYEKEE (reference sequence). The CDR3 runs 16 residues. The germline V and J ends were trimmed by 4 bases and 0 bases, with 17 bases remaining between them. CDR3 protein: CASSPRDRPTSYEQYF. The CDR3 nucleotides read TGTGCCAGCAGCCCCCGAGACAGGCCAACCTCCTACGAGCAGTACTTC.

This clonotype was seen a few times. This rearrangement joins TRBV29-1 to TRBJ1-1, with 10 bases aligning to TRBD1. The V segment lost 3 bases and the J segment 4 bases; nucleotides outside the gene matches: 2. There are 13 residues in the CDR3. Germline V lookup: CDR1 SQVTM, CDR2 ANQGSEA. The DNA of the CDR3 is TGCAGCGTTGATAGGACAGGGGGCACTGAAGCTTTCTTT. This sequence encodes CSVDRTGGTEAFF.

This chain joins TRBV10-3 and TRBJ2-1; 7 bases map to TRBD1. After removal of 4 bases from V and 5 bases from J, the junction contained 8 bases not matched to a gene. The CDR3 runs 15 residues. Per germline, CDR1 ENHRY and CDR2 SYGVKD. CDR3 region: CAISARQGVNNEQFF. The CDR3 DNA follows: TGTGCCATCAGTGCTAGGCAGGGGGTTAACAATGAGCAGTTCTTC.

A remark on this clonotype: Given the absence of the conserved phenylalanine or tryptophan at the CDR3 end, a read error is likely. V gene TRBV5-1 combines with J gene TRBJ2-5; D is unresolved. The CDR3 sequence is 14 residues long. CDR1 is SGHRS and CDR2 is YFSETQ in the germline V gene. V was clipped by 1 base and J by 5 bases, with 12 bases between them. In DNA, the CDR3 is TGCGCCAGCAGCTTGAGCCTTGTGGATGAGACCCAGTACTCC. This encodes CASSLSLVDETQYS.

This clonotype was observed a handful of times. This chain links TRBV4-3 with TRBJ1-2; D unclear. V was clipped by 1 base and J by 3 bases, with 12 bases between them. Looked up from germline, CDR1 is LGHNA and CDR2 is YSLEER. The CDR3 has 15 amino acids. For the CDR3, the DNA is TGCGCCAGCAGCCAAGGGTCAGAAATTCACTATGGCTACACCTTC. Translating gives CASSQGSEIHYGYTF.

At least ten counts were recorded for this clonotype. The rearrangement joins TRBV20-1 to TRBJ1-1, with D perhaps TRBD1 (5 bases). CDR1 and CDR2 from the germline V gene are DFQATT and SNEGSKA (reference sequence). V lost 3 bases and J 1 base, leaving 15 bases between the germline ends. This CDR3 has 15 amino acids. CDR3 amino acids: CSARLPGRTNTEAFF. The CDR3 DNA sequence: TGCAGTGCTAGGCTTCCAGGGCGGACGAACACTGAAGCTTTCTTT.

V usage is TRBV10-2 and J usage is TRBJ2-4; 7 bases fit TRBD1. The ends lost 9 bases at V and 3 bases at J; junction bases unmatched: 14. The CDR3 consists of 16 residues. The germline V gene has CDR1 WSHSY and CDR2 SAAADI. CDR3 nucleotides: TGCGCCAGAAGGGGGCGAATTTCTGTGGTCAAAAACATTCAGTACTTC. As protein: CARRGRISVVKNIQYF.